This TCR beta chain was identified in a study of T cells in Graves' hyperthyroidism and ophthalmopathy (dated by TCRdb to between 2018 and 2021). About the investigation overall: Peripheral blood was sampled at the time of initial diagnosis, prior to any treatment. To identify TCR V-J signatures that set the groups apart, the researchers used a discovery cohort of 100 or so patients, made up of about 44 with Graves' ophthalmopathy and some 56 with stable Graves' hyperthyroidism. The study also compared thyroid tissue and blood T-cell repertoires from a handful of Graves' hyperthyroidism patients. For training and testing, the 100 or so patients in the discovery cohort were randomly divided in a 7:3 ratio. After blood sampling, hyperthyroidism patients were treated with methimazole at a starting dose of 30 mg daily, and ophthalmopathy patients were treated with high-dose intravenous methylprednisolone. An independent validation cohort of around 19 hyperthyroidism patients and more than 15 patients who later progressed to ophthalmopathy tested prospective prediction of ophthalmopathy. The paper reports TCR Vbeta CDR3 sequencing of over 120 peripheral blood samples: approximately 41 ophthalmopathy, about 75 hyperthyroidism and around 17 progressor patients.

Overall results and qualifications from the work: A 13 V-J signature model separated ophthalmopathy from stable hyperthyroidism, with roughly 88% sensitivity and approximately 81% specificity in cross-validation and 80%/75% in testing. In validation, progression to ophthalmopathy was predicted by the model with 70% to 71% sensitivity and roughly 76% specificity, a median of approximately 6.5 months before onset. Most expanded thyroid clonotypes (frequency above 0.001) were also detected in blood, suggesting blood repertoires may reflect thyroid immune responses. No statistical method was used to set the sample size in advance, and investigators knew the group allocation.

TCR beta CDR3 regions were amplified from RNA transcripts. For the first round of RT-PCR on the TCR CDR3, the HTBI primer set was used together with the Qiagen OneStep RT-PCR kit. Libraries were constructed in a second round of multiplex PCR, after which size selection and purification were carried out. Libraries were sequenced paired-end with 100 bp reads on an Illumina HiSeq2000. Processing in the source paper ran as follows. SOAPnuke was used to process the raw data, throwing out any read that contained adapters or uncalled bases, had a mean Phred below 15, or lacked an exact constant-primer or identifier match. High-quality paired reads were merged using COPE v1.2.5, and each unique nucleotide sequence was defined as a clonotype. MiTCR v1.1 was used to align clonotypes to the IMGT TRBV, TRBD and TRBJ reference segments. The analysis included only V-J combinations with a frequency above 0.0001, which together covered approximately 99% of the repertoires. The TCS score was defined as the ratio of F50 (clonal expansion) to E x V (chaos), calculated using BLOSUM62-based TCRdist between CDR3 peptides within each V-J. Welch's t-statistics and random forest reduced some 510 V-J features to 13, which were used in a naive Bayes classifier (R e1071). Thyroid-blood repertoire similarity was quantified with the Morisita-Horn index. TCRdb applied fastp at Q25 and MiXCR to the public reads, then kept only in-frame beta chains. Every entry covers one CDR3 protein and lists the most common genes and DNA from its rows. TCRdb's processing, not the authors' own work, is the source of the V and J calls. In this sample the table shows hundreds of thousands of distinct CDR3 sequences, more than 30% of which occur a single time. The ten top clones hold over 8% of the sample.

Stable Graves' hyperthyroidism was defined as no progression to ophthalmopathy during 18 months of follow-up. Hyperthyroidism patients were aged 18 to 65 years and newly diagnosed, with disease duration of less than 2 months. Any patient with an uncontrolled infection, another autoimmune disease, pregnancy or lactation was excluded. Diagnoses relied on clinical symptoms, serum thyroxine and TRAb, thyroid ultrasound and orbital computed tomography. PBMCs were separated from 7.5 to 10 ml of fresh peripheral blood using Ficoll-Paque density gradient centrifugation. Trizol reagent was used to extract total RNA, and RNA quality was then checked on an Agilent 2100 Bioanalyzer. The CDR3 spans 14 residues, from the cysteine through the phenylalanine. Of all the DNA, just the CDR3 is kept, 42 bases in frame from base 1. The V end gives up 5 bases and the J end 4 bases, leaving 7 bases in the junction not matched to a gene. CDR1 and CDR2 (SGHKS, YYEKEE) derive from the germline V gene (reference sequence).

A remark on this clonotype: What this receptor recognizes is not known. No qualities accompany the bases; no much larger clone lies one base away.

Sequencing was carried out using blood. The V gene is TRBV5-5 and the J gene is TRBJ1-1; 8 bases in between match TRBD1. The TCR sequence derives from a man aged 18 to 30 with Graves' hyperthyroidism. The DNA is TGTGCCAGCAGGAAGGACAGGGCGGCCACTGAAGCTTTCTTT. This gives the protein CASRKDRAATEAFF.